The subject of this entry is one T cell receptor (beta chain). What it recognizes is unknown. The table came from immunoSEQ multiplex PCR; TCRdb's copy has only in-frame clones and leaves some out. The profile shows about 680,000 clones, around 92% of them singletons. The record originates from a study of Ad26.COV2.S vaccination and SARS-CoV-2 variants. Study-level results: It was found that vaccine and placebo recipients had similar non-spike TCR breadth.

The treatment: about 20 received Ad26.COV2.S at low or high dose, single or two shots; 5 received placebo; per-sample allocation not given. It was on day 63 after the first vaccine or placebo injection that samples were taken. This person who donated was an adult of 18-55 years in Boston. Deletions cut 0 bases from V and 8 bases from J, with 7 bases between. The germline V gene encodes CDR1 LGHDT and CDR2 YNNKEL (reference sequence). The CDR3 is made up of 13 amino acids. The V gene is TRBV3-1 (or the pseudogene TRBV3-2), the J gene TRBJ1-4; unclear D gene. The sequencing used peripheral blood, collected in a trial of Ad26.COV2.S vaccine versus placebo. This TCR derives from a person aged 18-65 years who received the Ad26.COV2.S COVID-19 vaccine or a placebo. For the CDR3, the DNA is TGTGCCAGCAGCCAAGAAGTCAGGGAAAAACTGTTTTTT. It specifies CASSQEVREKLFF.